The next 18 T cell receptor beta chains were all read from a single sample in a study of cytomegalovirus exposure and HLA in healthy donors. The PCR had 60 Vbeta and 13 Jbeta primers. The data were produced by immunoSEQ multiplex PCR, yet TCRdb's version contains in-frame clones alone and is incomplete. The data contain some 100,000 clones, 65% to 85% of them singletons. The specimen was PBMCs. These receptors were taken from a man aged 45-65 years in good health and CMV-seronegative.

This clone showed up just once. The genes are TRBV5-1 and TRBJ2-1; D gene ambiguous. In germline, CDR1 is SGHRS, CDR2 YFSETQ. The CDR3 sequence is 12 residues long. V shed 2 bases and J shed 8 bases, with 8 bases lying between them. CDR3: CASSFAGDEQFF. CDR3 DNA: TGCGCCAGCAGCTTCGCAGGCGATGAGCAGTTCTTC.

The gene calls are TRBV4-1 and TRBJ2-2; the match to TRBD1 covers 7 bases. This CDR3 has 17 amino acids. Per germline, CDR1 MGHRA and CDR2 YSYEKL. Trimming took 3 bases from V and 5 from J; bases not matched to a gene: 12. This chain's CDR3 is CASSQLEGAPRTGELFF. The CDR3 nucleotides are TGCGCCAGCAGCCAGCTCGAGGGGGCTCCGAGAACCGGGGAGCTGTTTTTT.

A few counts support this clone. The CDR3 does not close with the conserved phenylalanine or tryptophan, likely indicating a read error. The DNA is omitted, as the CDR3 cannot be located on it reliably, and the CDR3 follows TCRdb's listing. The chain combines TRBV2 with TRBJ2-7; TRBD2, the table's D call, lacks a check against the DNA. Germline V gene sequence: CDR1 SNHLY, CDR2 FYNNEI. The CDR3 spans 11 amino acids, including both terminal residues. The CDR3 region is CASTRAGSHFL.

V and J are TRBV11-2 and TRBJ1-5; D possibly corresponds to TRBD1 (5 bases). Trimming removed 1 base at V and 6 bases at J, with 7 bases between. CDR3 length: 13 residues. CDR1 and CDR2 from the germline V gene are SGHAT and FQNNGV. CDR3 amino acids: CASSLGTGQPQHF. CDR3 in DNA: TGTGCCAGCAGCTTAGGAACAGGTCAGCCCCAGCATTTT.

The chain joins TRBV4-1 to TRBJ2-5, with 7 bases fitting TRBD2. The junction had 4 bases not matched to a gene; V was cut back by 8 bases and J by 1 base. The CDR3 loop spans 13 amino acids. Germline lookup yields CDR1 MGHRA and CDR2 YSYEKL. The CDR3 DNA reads TGCGCCAGCCGCGCGGGGGTCCAAGAGACCCAGTACTTC. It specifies CASRAGVQETQYF.

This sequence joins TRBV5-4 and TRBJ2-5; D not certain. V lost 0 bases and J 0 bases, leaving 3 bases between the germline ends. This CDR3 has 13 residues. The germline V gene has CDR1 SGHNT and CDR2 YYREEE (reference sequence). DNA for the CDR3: TGTGCCAGCAGCTTGGACAACCAAGAGACCCAGTACTTC. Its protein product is CASSLDNQETQYF.

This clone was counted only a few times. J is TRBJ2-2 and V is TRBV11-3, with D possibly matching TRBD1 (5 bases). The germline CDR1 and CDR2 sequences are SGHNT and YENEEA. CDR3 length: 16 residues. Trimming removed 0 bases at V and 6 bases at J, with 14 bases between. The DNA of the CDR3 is TGTGCCAGCAGCTTAGACACTACCAGGGTTGCCGGGGAGCTGTTTTTT. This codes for CASSLDTTRVAGELFF.

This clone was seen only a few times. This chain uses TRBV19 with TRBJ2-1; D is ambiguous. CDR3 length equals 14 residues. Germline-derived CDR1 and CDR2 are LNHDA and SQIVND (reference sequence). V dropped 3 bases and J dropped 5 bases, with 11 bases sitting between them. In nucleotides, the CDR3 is TGTGCCAGTAGTATCCCGGGTCGGCACAATGAGCAGTTCTTC. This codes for CASSIPGRHNEQFF.

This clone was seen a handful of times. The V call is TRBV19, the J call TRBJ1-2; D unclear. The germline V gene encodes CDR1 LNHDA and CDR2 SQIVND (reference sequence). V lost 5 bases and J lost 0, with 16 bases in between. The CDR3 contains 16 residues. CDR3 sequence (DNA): TGTGCCAGTAGTTTCCCCGGCCTTGGAGCTAACTATGGCTACACCTTC. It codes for CASSFPGLGANYGYTF.

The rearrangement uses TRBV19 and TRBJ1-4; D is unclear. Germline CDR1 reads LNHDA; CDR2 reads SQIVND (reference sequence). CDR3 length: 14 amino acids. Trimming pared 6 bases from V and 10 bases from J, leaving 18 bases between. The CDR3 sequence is CASSAIVGPAKLFF. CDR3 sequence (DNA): TGTGCCAGTAGCGCTATAGTGGGCCCAGCAAAACTGTTTTTT.

The CDR3 loop reads CASSSLAGQTQYF. The CDR3 DNA reads as TGCGCCAGCAGCAGCCTAGCGGGACAGACCCAGTACTTC. The rearrangement joins TRBV5-1 to TRBJ2-5; 9 bases match TRBD2. V dropped 4 bases and J dropped 6; count of bases not matched to a gene: 4. Germline V gives CDR1 SGHRS, CDR2 YFSETQ. CDR3 size: 13 residues.

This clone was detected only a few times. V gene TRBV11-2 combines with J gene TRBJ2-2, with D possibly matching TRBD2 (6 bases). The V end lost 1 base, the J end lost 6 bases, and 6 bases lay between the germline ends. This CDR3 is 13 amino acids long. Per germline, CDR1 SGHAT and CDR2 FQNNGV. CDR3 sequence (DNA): TGTGCCAGCAGCTTAGCGGGGGCCGGGGAGCTGTTTTTT. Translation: CASSLAGAGELFF.

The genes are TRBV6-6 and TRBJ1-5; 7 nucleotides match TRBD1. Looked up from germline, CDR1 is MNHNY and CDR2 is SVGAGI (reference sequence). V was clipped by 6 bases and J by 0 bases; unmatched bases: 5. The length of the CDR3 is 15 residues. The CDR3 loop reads CASRPTGPSNQPQHF. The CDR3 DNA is TGTGCCAGCAGGCCGACAGGGCCTAGCAATCAGCCCCAGCATTTT.

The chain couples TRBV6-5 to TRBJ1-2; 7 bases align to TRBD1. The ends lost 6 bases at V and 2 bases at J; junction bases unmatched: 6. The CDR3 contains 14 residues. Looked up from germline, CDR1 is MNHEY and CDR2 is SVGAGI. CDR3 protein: CASSPGTVNYGYTF. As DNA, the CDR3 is TGTGCCAGCAGCCCCGGGACAGTGAACTATGGCTACACCTTC.

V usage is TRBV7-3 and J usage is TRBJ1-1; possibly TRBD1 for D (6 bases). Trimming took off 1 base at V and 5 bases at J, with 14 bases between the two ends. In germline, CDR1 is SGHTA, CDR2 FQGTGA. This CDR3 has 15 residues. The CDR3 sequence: CASSLIGAGATEAFF. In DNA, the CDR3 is TGTGCCAGCAGCTTAATCGGGGCGGGGGCGACTGAAGCTTTCTTT.

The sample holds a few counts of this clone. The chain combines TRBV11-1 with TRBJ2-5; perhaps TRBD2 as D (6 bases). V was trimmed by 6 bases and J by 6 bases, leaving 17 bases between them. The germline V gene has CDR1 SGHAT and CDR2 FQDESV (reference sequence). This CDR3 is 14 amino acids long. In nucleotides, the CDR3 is TGTGCCAGCAGTCCTGGTGGGGGGATCCAGACCCAGTACTTC. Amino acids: CASSPGGGIQTQYF. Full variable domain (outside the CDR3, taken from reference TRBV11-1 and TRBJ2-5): EAEVAQSPRYKITEKSQAVAFWCDPISGHATLYWYRQILGQGPELLVQFQDESVVDDSQLPKDRFSAERLKGVDSTLKIQPAELGDSAMYLCASSPGGGIQTQYFGPGTRLLVL.

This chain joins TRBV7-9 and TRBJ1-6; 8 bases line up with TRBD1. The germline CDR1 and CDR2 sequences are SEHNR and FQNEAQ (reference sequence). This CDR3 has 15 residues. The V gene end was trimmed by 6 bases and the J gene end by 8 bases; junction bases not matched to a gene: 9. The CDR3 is CASRPTGERYSPLHF. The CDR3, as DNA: TGTGCCAGCAGACCGACAGGGGAACGGTATTCACCCCTCCACTTT.

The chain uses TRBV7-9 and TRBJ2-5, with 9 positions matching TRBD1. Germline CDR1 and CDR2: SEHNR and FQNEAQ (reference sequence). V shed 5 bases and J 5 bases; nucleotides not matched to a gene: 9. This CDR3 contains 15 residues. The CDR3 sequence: CASSPPDRGVETQYF. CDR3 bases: TGTGCCAGCAGCCCCCCGGACAGGGGCGTGGAGACCCAGTACTTC.